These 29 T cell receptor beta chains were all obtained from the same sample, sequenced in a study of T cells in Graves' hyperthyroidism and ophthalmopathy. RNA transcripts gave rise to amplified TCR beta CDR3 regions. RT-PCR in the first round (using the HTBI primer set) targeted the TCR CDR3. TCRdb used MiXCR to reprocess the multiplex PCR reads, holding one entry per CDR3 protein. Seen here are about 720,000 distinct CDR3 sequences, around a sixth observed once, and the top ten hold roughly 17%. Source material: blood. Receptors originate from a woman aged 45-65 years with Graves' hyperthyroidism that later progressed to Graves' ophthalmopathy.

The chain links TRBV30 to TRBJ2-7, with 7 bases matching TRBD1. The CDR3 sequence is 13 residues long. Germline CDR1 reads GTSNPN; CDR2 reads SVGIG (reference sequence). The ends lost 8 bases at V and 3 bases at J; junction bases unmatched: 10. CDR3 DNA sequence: TGTGCCGGCACGAGGGACAGTTACTACGAGCAGTACTTC. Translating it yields CAGTRDSYYEQYF.

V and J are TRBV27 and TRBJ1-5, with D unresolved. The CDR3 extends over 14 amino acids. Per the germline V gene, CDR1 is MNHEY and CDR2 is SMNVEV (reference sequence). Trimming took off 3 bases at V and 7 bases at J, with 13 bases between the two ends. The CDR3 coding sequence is TGTGCCAGCAGTTTGGCGGGTTCGCAGCAGCCCCAGCATTTT. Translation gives CASSLAGSQQPQHF.

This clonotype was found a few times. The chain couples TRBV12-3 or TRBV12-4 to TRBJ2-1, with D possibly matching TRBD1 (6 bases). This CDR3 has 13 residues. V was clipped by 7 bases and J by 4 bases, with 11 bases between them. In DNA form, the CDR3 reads TGTGCCAGCAACGTAGGACAGTACAATGAGCAGTTCTTC. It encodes CASNVGQYNEQFF.

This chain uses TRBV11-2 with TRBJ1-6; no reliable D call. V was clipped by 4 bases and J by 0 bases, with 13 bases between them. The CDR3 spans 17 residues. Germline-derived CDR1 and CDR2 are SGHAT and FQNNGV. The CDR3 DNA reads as TGTGCCAGCAGCTCCCACGGGGTGACCTCCTATAATTCACCCCTCCACTTT. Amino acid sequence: CASSSHGVTSYNSPLHF.

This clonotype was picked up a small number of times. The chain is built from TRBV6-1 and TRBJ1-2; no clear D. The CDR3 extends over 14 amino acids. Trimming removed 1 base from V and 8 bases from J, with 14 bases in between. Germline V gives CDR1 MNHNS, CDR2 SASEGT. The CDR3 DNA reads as TGTGCCAGCAGTGAAGTGGGTAGGCGAGGCGGCTACACCTTC. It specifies CASSEVGRRGGYTF.

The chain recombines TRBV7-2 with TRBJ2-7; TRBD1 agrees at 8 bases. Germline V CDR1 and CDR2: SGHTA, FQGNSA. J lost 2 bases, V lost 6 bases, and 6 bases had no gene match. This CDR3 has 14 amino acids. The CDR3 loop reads CASRGTGPTYEQYF. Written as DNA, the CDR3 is TGTGCCAGCAGGGGGACAGGTCCCACCTACGAGCAGTACTTC. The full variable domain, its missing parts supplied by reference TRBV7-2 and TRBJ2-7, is GAGVSQSPSNKVTEKGKDVELRCDPISGHTALYWYRQSLGQGLEFLIYFQGNSAPDKSGLPSDRFSAERTGGSVSTLTIQRTQQEDSAVYLCASRGTGPTYEQYFGPGTRLTVT.

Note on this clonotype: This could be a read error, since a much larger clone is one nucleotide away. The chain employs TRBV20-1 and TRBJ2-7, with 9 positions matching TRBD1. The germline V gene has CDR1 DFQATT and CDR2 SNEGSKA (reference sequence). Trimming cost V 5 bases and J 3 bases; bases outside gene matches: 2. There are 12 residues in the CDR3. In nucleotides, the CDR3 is TGCAGTGCTGGGGACAGGGTCTACGAGCAGTACTTC. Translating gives CSAGDRVYEQYF.

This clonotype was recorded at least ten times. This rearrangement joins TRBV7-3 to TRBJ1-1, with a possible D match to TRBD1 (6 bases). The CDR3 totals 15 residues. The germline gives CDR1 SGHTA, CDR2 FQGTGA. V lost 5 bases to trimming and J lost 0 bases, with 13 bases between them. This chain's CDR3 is CASSAHGTMNTEAFF. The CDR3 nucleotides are TGTGCCAGCAGCGCCCACGGGACAATGAACACTGAAGCTTTCTTT. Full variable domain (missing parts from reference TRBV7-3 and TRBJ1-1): GAGVSQTPSNKVTEKGKYVELRCDPISGHTALYWYRQSLGQGPEFLIYFQGTGAADDSGLPNDRFFAVRPEGSVSTLKIQRTERGDSAVYLCASSAHGTMNTEAFFGQGTRLTVV.

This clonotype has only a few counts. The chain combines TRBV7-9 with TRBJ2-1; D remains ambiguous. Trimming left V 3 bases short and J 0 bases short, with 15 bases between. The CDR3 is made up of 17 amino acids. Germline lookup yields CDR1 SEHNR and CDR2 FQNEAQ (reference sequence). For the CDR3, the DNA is TGTGCCAGCAGCTTCCTGAAGGGTACCCACTCCTACAATGAGCAGTTCTTC. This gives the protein CASSFLKGTHSYNEQFF.

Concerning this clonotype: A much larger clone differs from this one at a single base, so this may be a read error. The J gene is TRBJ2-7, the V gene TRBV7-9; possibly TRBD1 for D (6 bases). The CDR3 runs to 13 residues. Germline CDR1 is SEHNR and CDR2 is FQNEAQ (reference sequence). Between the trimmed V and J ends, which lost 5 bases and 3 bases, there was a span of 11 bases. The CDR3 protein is CASSPRDNYEQYF. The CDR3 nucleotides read TGTGCCAGCAGCCCTCGGGACAACTACGAGCAGTACTTC.

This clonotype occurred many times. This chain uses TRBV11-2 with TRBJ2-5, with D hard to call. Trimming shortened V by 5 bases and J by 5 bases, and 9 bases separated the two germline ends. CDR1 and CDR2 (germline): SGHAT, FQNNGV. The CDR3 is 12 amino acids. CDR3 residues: CASSPLVETQYF. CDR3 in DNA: TGTGCCAGCAGCCCCCTGGTCGAGACCCAGTACTTC.

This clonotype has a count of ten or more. The CDR3 loop is CASSYSGTNYGYTF. The CDR3 DNA follows: TGTGCCAGCAGTTACTCCGGGACTAACTATGGCTACACCTTC. This chain connects TRBV6-5 to TRBJ1-2; D is undetermined. Trimming removed 0 bases from V and 0 bases from J, with 5 bases in between. The germline V gene has CDR1 MNHEY and CDR2 SVGAGI. There are 14 residues in the CDR3.

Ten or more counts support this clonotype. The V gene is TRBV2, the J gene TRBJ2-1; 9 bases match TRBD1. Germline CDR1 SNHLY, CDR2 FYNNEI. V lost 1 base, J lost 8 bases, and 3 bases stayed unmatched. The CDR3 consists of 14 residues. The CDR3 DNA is TGTGCCAGCAGTGAAGGGGACAGGGTCCATGAGCAGTTCTTC. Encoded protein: CASSEGDRVHEQFF.

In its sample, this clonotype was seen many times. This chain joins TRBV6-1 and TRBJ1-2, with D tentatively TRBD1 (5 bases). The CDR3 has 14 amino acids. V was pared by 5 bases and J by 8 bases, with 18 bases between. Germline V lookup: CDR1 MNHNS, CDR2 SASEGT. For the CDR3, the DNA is TGTGCCAGCAGTCCCTCCCGGGACGTATTCGGCTACACCTTC. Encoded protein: CASSPSRDVFGYTF.

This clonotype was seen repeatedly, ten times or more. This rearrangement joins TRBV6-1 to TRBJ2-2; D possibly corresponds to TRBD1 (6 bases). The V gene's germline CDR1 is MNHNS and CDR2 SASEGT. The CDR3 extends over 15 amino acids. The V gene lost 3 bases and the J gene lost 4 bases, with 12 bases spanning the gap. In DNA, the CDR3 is TGTGCCAGCAGTGACAGGGGCGTTGGCACCGGGGAGCTGTTTTTT. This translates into CASSDRGVGTGELFF.

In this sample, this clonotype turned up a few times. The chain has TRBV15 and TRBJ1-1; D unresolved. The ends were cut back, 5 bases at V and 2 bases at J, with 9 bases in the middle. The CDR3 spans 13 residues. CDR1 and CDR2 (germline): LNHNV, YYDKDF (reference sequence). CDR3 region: CATSPGPNTEAFF. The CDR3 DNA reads TGTGCCACCAGCCCCGGGCCCAACACTGAAGCTTTCTTT.

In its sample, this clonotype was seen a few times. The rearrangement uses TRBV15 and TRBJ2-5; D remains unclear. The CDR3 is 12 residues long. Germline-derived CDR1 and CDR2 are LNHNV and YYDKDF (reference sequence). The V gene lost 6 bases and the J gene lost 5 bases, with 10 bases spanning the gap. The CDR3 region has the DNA TGTGCCACCAGACGCTCGGCGGAGACCCAGTACTTC. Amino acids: CATRRSAETQYF. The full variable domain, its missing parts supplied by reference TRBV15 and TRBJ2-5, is DAMVIQNPRYQVTQFGKPVTLSCSQTLNHNVMYWYQQKSSQAPKLLFHYYDKDFNNEADTPDNFQSRRPNTSFCFLDIRSPGLGDTAMYLCATRRSAETQYFGPGTRLLVL.

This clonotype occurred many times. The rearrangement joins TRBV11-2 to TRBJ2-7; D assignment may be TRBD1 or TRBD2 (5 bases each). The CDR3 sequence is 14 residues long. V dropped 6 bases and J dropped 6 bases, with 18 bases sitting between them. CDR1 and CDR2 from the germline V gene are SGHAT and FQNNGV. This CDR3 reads CASSRAPGPREQYF. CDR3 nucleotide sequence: TGTGCCAGCAGTCGCGCGCCGGGACCGCGCGAGCAGTACTTC.

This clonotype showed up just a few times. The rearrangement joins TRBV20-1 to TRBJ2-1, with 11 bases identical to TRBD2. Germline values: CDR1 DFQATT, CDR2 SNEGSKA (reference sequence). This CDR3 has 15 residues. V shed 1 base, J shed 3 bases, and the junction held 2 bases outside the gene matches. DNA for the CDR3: TGCAGTGCTAGAGCTAGCGGGGGGATCTACAATGAGCAGTTCTTC. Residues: CSARASGGIYNEQFF.

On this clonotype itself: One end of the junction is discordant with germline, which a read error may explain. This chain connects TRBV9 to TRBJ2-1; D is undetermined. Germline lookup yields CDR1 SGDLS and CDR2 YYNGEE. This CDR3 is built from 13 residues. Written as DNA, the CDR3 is TGTGCCAGCAGCGTAGAAGTATACAGTGAGCAGTTCTTC. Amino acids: CASSVEVYSEQFF.

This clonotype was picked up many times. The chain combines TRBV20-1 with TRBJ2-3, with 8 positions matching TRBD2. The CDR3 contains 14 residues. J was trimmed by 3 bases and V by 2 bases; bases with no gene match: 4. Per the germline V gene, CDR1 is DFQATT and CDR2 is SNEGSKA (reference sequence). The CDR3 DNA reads TGCAGTGCTAGATTAGCGGGGTCAACAGATACGCAGTATTTT. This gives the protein CSARLAGSTDTQYF.

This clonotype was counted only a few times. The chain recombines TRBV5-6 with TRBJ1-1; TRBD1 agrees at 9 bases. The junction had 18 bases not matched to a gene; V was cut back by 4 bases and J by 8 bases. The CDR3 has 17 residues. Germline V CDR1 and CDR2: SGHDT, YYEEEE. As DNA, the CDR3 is TGTGCCAGCAGCCCCGGGACAGGGATGGGACATGGGGGGGAAGCTTTCTTT. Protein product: CASSPGTGMGHGGEAFF.

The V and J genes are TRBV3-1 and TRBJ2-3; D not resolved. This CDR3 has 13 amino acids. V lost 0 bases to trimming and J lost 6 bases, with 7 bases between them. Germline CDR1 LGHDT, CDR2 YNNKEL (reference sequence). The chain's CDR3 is CASSQEDLDTQYF. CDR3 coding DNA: TGTGCCAGCAGCCAAGAAGACCTCGATACGCAGTATTTT.

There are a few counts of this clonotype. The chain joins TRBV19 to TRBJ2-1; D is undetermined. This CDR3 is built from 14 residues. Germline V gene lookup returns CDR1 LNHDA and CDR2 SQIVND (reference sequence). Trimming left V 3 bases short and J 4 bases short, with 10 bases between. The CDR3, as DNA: TGTGCCAGTAGTATGGAAGAAAGTTACAATGAGCAGTTCTTC. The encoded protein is CASSMEESYNEQFF.

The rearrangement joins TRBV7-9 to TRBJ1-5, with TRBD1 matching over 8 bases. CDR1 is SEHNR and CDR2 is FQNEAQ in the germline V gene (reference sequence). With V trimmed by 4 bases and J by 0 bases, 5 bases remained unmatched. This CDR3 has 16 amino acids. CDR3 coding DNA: TGTGCCAGCAGCTCTGACAGGGGATATAGCAATCAGCCCCAGCATTTT. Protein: CASSSDRGYSNQPQHF.

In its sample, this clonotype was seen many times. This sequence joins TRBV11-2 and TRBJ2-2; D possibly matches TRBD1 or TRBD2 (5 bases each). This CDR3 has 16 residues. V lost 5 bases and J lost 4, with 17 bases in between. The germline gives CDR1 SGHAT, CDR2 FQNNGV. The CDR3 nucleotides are TGTGCCAGCAGCATACGGGGCAGGGTTGCCACCGGGGAGCTGTTTTTT. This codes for CASSIRGRVATGELFF.

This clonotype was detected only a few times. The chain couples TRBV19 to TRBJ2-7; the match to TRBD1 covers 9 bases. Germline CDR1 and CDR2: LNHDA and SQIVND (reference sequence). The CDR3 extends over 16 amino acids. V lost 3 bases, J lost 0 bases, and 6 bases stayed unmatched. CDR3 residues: CASSMGTGITSYEQYF. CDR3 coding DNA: TGTGCCAGTAGTATGGGGACAGGGATTACCTCCTACGAGCAGTACTTC.

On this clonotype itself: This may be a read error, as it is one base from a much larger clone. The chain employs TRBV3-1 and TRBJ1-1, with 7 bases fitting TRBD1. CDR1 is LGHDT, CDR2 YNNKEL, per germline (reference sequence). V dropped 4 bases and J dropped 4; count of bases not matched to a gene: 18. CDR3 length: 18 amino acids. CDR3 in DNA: TGTGCCAGCAGCCCGTACGGGGGGGACAGATATTTGAGCACTGAAGCTTTCTTT. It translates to CASSPYGGDRYLSTEAFF.

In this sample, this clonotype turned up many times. CDR3 DNA sequence: TGTGCCTGGTCGACTACCTCTGGAAACACCATATATTTT. As protein: CAWSTTSGNTIYF. V and J are TRBV30 and TRBJ1-3; no clear D. Germline loops: CDR1 GTSNPN, CDR2 SVGIG (reference sequence). CDR3 length: 13 residues. The V end lost 5 bases, the J end lost 0 bases, and 8 bases lay between the germline ends.